Presented here are 2 T cell receptor beta chains from one specimen sequenced in a study of shared clonotypes between healthy human individuals. Data came from immunoSEQ multiplex PCR; TCRdb stores just in-frame clones and leaves some out. Of around 500,000 clones listed, approximately 81% are singletons. The sequenced sample was PBMCs. All receptors come from a woman in her thirties or forties in good health. Some clones in this sample may be carry-over from other donors' samples.

The V and J genes are TRBV15 and TRBJ2-2; D remains ambiguous. CDR1 and CDR2 (germline): LNHNV, YYDKDF (reference sequence). The CDR3 loop spans 13 amino acids. V was pared by 8 bases and J by 6 bases, with 13 bases between. CDR3 loop: CATSESHPGELFF. CDR3 nucleotide sequence: TGTGCCACCTCTGAGTCCCACCCCGGGGAGCTGTTTTTT.

The table lists this clone with a count of one. This chain links TRBV7-3 with TRBJ2-1; tentative D call: TRBD2 (6 bases). Trimming cost V 1 base and J 7 bases, with 20 bases left between them. The CDR3 is made up of 17 amino acids. CDR1 is SGHTA, CDR2 FQGTGA, per germline. The CDR3 DNA is TGTGCCAGCAGCTTAATTCCCACTAGGGGAGGTGAGAATGAGCAGTTCTTC. Translation gives CASSLIPTRGGENEQFF.